A single sample gave rise to the 21 T cell receptor beta chains below, sequenced in a study of technical replicates of blood from several donors. Clones were sequenced by immunoSEQ multiplex PCR, and TCRdb holds only the in-frame ones, with some missing. The table shows 59,000 or so clones, with 80% to 95% occurring only once. The material sequenced was PBMCs. These receptors came from a human donor in good health. Some clones in this sample may be carry-over from other donors' samples.

The V gene is TRBV5-6, the J gene TRBJ1-1; D unclear. The V and J ends lost 6 bases and 10 bases respectively, with 22 bases between them. The CDR3 sequence is 14 residues long. Germline V gives CDR1 SGHDT, CDR2 YYEEEE. CDR3 DNA: TGTGCCAGCAAATCCGAGACGGGCGGGCAAGTAGCTTTCTTT. Protein: CASKSETGGQVAFF. Full variable domain (outside the CDR3, taken from reference TRBV5-6 and TRBJ1-1): DAGVTQSPTHLIKTRGQQVTLRCSPKSGHDTVSWYQQALGQGPQFIFQYYEEEERQRGNFPDRFSGHQFPNYSSELNVNALLLGDSALYLCASKSETGGQVAFFGQGTRLTVV.

This chain links TRBV29-1 with TRBJ1-1, with 9 bases aligning to TRBD1. The CDR3 totals 13 residues. The V gene's germline CDR1 is SQVTM and CDR2 ANQGSEA. With 6 bases clipped from V and 4 bases from J, the junction kept 6 bases outside the gene matches. The CDR3 loop reads CSVLQGAGTEAFF. DNA of the CDR3: TGCAGCGTGCTACAGGGGGCAGGCACTGAAGCTTTCTTT.

This clone has only one observation. The CDR3 protein is CASSPTDIYGYTF. The CDR3 bases are TGTGCCAGCAGCCCCACTGACATCTATGGCTACACCTTC. This chain connects TRBV11-2 to TRBJ1-2; D ambiguous. This CDR3 comprises 13 residues. Trimming took 5 bases from V and 4 from J, leaving 11 bases between them. Germline values: CDR1 SGHAT, CDR2 FQNNGV.

V and J are TRBV13 and TRBJ2-1; 7 bases are a match to TRBD1. Losses at the gene ends were 5 bases for V and 1 base for J; bases not matched to a gene: 8. Germline lookup yields CDR1 PRHDT and CDR2 FYEKMQ (reference sequence). The CDR3 sequence is 16 residues long. DNA for the CDR3: TGTGCCAGCAGCCCGACAGGGATGCGTTCCTACAATGAGCAGTTCTTC. Translating gives CASSPTGMRSYNEQFF.

This chain links TRBV7-9 with TRBJ2-3, with no clear D. The CDR3 spans 17 residues. From germline, CDR1 is SEHNR and CDR2 FQNEAQ (reference sequence). Between the trimmed V and J ends, which lost 1 base and 0 bases, there was a span of 14 bases. The CDR3, as DNA: TGTGCCAGCAGCTTAGGTGTACAGCCGTCCAGCACAGATACGCAGTATTTT. It encodes CASSLGVQPSSTDTQYF. The whole variable domain, filled in from reference TRBV7-9 and TRBJ2-3, reads DTGVSQNPRHKITKRGQNVTFRCDPISEHNRLYWYRQTLGQGPEFLTYFQNEAQLEKSRLLSDRFSAERPKGSFSTLEIQRTEQGDSAMYLCASSLGVQPSSTDTQYFGPGTRLTVL.

The rearrangement links TRBV2 to TRBJ1-1; 9 nucleotides match TRBD1. The CDR3 spans 15 residues. Trimming at V came to 6 bases and at J to 0 bases, leaving 5 bases not matched to a gene. Germline V lookup: CDR1 SNHLY, CDR2 FYNNEI. CDR3 loop: CASRTGTGMNTEAFF. As DNA, the CDR3 is TGTGCCAGCAGAACCGGGACAGGGATGAACACTGAAGCTTTCTTT.

The chain recombines TRBV18 with TRBJ2-7; a possible D gene is TRBD1 (6 bases). V gave up 6 bases and J gave up 6 bases, with 21 bases separating them. The CDR3 extends over 15 amino acids. In germline, CDR1 is KGHSH, CDR2 LQKENI. The CDR3, as DNA: TGTGCCAGCTCGCCCAACGGAAACAGGGCCCGCGAGCAGTACTTC. Residues: CASSPNGNRAREQYF.

This clone was recorded only once. The genes are TRBV18 and TRBJ1-1; TRBD1 is a possible D gene (5 bases). The CDR3 totals 14 residues. V gave up 1 base and J gave up 4 bases, with 10 bases separating them. Per the germline V gene, CDR1 is KGHSH and CDR2 is LQKENI. CDR3 nucleotide sequence: TGTGCCAGCTCACCACGTGGGGCCGTCACTGAAGCTTTCTTT. Amino acids: CASSPRGAVTEAFF.

The table lists this clone with a count of one. The CDR3 DNA is TGTGCCATTCCCGACAGGGACAATTCACCCCTCCACTTT. Its translation: CAIPDRDNSPLHF. The J gene is TRBJ1-6, the V gene TRBV6-4, with 7 bases that match TRBD1. Germline trimming cut 10 bases from V and 7 bases from J; bases unmatched to any gene: 7. The CDR3 runs 13 residues. The germline V gene has CDR1 MRHNA and CDR2 SNTAGT.

The V gene is TRBV4-3, the J gene TRBJ1-2; 7 bases agree with TRBD1. The V gene's germline CDR1 is LGHNA and CDR2 YSLEER. V lost 0 bases to trimming and J lost 8 bases; unmatched junction nucleotides: 6. The CDR3 length is 14 residues. CDR3 amino acids: CASSQDLQGQGYTF. DNA of the CDR3: TGCGCCAGCAGCCAAGATTTGCAGGGACAGGGCTACACCTTC.

This clone came up a few times. The V and J genes are TRBV4-1 and TRBJ2-1; tentative D call: TRBD2 (7 bases). This CDR3 contains 17 residues. The germline V gene has CDR1 MGHRA and CDR2 YSYEKL. V lost 1 base to trimming and J lost 1 base, with 14 bases between them. CDR3 DNA sequence: TGCGCCAGCAGCCAAGTGGGGCGGGGGCCTTCCTACAATGAGCAGTTCTTC. Residues: CASSQVGRGPSYNEQFF.

The chain couples TRBV5-4 to TRBJ2-3; 7 positions agree with TRBD1. CDR1 and CDR2 from the germline V gene are SGHNT and YYREEE (reference sequence). This CDR3 contains 14 residues. V was clipped by 3 bases and J by 3 bases; unmatched bases: 4. CDR3 sequence reads: CASSSMDRTDTQYF. The CDR3 coding sequence is TGTGCCAGCAGCTCAATGGACAGGACAGATACGCAGTATTTT.

The chain has TRBV27 and TRBJ1-1; the D is unclear. The CDR3 is 14 residues long. The V end was cut by 5 bases, the J end by 2 bases, with 12 bases between. CDR1 and CDR2 from the germline V gene are MNHEY and SMNVEV (reference sequence). CDR3 bases: TGTGCCAGCAGTCGGCAGGCCCTTAACACTGAAGCTTTCTTT. This codes for CASSRQALNTEAFF.

The chain couples TRBV30 to TRBJ1-2; TRBD1 might be the D (5 bases). Germline V gene data show CDR1 as GTSNPN and CDR2 as SVGIG (reference sequence). V gave up 5 bases and J gave up 11 bases, with 18 bases separating them. This CDR3 has 12 amino acids. The CDR3 here is CAWFYSLGTYTF. The CDR3 bases are TGTGCCTGGTTTTACTCTCTAGGGACTTACACCTTC.

The rearrangement uses TRBV4-3 and TRBJ2-7; 12 nucleotides align to TRBD1. V shed 0 bases, J shed 5 bases, and the junction held 8 bases outside the gene matches. The length of the CDR3 is 17 residues. The V gene's germline CDR1 is LGHNA and CDR2 YSLEER. The CDR3: CASSQDWGGTGGHEQYF. DNA of the CDR3: TGCGCCAGCAGCCAAGATTGGGGGGGGACAGGGGGCCACGAGCAGTACTTC.

The V and J genes are TRBV7-2 and TRBJ2-7; TRBD1 is a possible D gene (6 bases). The CDR3 is made up of 16 amino acids. V was shortened by 3 bases and J by 2 bases, with 17 bases between the two germline ends. Germline CDR1 SGHTA, CDR2 FQGNSA. CDR3 sequence (DNA): TGTGCCAGCAGCTTTATGGCAGGGGCCCGCGCCTACGAGCAGTACTTC. Protein product: CASSFMAGARAYEQYF.

The rearrangement uses TRBV15 and TRBJ1-1; no clear D. Germline V CDR1 and CDR2: LNHNV, YYDKDF (reference sequence). CDR3 length: 13 residues. Deletions cut 6 bases from V and 6 bases from J, with 14 bases between. CDR3 coding DNA: TGTGCCACCAGTACAACAGTCAAAGCTGAAGCTTTCTTT. Its protein product is CATSTTVKAEAFF.

The J gene is TRBJ2-1, the V gene TRBV6-6; 9 positions agree with TRBD2. The germline V gene encodes CDR1 MNHNY and CDR2 SVGAGI (reference sequence). CDR3 size: 14 residues. After removal of 5 bases from V and 8 bases from J, the junction contained 7 bases not matched to a gene. CDR3 DNA: TGTGCCAGCAGTATTGCGGGGGGGCCCCATGAGCAGTTCTTC. The encoded protein is CASSIAGGPHEQFF.

The rearrangement joins TRBV7-3 to TRBJ2-1, with 8 bases lining up with TRBD1. The V segment lost 5 bases and the J segment 4 bases; nucleotides outside the gene matches: 7. This CDR3 is 15 amino acids long. From germline, CDR1 is SGHTA and CDR2 FQGTGA. CDR3 amino acids: CASSLNGQGYNEQFF. The CDR3 bases are TGTGCCAGCAGCCTAAACGGACAGGGATACAATGAGCAGTTCTTC.

The V call is TRBV2, the J call TRBJ2-1; D gene ambiguous. There are 16 residues in the CDR3. The V and J ends lost 8 bases and 0 bases respectively, with 17 bases between them. Germline lookup yields CDR1 SNHLY and CDR2 FYNNEI. In nucleotides, the CDR3 is TGTGCCAGCGGCCGGGTAGAGGCCAGCTCCTACAATGAGCAGTTCTTC. Protein product: CASGRVEASSYNEQFF.

The gene calls are TRBV5-1 and TRBJ2-5, with 9 bases aligning to TRBD1. This CDR3 has 16 residues. Germline V lookup: CDR1 SGHRS, CDR2 YFSETQ. Trimming removed 0 bases from V and 2 bases from J; junction bases left unmatched: 5. The CDR3 bases are TGCGCCAGCAGCTTGGTGGGACAGGGTGGGCAAGAGACCCAGTACTTC. Amino acids: CASSLVGQGGQETQYF. The full variable domain, in which reference TRBV5-1 and TRBJ2-5 provide the parts outside the CDR3, is KAGVTQTPRYLIKTRGQQVTLSCSPISGHRSVSWYQQTPGQGLQFLFEYFSETQRNKGNFPGRFSGRQFSNSRSEMNVSTLELGDSALYLCASSLVGQGGQETQYFGPGTRLLVL.